This T cell receptor (beta chain) was captured in a study of STAT5B mutations in CD4+ large granular lymphocyte leukemia. CDR3 length equals 11 residues. Germline V gene sequence: CDR1 SNHLY, CDR2 FYNNEI. The germline V and J ends were trimmed by 3 bases and 5 bases, with 4 bases remaining between them. Whole-study results and caveats: Compared with healthy controls (2/35), patient top clones favored TRBV06 (8/27).

A note on this clone: As yet, its antigen is unknown.

Libraries were prepared by immunoSEQ multiplex PCR; TCRdb keeps only in-frame clonotypes and omits some of them. Seen here are 34,000 or so clones, around four fifths observed once, and the top ten hold roughly 4.5%. The source is a human donor in good health. This rearrangement joins TRBV2 to TRBJ2-5, with D unresolved. What was sequenced was CD4+ T cells from blood buffy coats. The CDR3 nucleotides are TGTGCCAGCAGTGAGGCGGAGACCCAGTACTTC. Protein sequence: CASSEAETQYF.